The TCR beta chain described here comes from a study of blood T cell repertoires in COVID-19. At the level of the study: There were acute and convalescent COVID-19 samples, and they came from the United States, Italy and Spain. The cDNA or gDNA used as material had been derived from T cells, B-cell-depleted T cells, or PBMCs.

The CDR3 extends over 17 amino acids. Germline values: CDR1 SGHAT, CDR2 FQNNGV. J gave up 6 bases and V 4 bases, and 12 bases lay outside the gene matches. As originally analysed: Using reference gene primer amplification, nucleated cell counts were estimated. The data were produced by immunoSEQ multiplex PCR, yet TCRdb's version contains in-frame clones alone and is incomplete. D and trimming were read from the DNA, whereas the V and J calls and clone size are those reported in that table. Seen here are about 290,000 clones, around 81% observed once, and the top ten hold around 3.7%. This receptor was taken from a woman aged 50 to 60 with active or convalescent COVID-19. V usage is TRBV11-2 and J usage is TRBJ1-2; 12 positions match TRBD1. Sequenced: peripheral blood. Written as DNA, the CDR3 is TGTGCCAGCAGCTGGGACCGGGGACAGGGGGCAATTGATGGCTACACCTTC. Translation gives CASSWDRGQGAIDGYTF.